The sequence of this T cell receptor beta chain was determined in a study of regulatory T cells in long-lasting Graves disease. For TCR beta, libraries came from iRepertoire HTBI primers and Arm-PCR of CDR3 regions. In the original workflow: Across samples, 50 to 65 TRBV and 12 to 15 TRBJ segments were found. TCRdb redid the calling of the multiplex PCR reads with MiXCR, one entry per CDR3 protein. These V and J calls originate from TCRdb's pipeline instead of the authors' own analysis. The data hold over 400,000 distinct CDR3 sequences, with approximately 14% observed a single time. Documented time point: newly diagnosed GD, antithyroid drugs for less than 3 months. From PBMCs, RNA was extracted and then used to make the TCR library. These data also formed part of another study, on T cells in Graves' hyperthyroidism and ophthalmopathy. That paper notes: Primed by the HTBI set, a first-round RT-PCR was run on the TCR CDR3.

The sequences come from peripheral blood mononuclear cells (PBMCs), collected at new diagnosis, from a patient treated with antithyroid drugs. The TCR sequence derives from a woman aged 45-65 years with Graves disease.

The CDR3, as DNA: TGTGCCAGCAGCTTAAATCCCCCGGGACAGGGTAACACTGAAGCTTTCTTT. Its translation: CASSLNPPGQGNTEAFF. V gene TRBV7-3 combines with J gene TRBJ1-1; 9 positions agree with TRBD1. The V segment lost 1 base and the J segment 2 bases; nucleotides outside the gene matches: 8. The CDR3 totals 17 residues. Germline CDR1 is SGHTA and CDR2 is FQGTGA.